This TCR beta chain was sequenced in a study of graft-versus-host responses after intestinal transplantation. Sequencing used immunoSEQ multiplex PCR; TCRdb keeps in-frame clones, though not all of them. The sample includes under 20,000 clones, roughly a third of them seen just once. This clone has just a few counts. Responders labeled with CFSE (approximately 200,000) were plated with approximately 200,000 irradiated, violet-dye-labeled stimulators. Germline CDR1 SNHLY, CDR2 FYNNEI. The CDR3 runs to 15 residues. J gave up 4 bases and V 7 bases, and 10 bases lay outside the gene matches. V usage is TRBV2 and J usage is TRBJ2-1, with 7 bases fitting TRBD1. The sample consisted of alloreactive CD4+ T cells from a mixed lymphocyte reaction culture, taken before transplantation. Stated subset: CFSE-low proliferating T cells sorted from roughly 6-day pre-transplant mixed lymphocyte reaction (GvH or HvG direction). The sequence was obtained from a human patient who was an organ donor for intestinal transplantation. The CDR3 DNA sequence: TGTGCCAGCACTAACCCCGGGACAGCATACAATGAGCAGTTCTTC. It yields the protein CASTNPGTAYNEQFF.